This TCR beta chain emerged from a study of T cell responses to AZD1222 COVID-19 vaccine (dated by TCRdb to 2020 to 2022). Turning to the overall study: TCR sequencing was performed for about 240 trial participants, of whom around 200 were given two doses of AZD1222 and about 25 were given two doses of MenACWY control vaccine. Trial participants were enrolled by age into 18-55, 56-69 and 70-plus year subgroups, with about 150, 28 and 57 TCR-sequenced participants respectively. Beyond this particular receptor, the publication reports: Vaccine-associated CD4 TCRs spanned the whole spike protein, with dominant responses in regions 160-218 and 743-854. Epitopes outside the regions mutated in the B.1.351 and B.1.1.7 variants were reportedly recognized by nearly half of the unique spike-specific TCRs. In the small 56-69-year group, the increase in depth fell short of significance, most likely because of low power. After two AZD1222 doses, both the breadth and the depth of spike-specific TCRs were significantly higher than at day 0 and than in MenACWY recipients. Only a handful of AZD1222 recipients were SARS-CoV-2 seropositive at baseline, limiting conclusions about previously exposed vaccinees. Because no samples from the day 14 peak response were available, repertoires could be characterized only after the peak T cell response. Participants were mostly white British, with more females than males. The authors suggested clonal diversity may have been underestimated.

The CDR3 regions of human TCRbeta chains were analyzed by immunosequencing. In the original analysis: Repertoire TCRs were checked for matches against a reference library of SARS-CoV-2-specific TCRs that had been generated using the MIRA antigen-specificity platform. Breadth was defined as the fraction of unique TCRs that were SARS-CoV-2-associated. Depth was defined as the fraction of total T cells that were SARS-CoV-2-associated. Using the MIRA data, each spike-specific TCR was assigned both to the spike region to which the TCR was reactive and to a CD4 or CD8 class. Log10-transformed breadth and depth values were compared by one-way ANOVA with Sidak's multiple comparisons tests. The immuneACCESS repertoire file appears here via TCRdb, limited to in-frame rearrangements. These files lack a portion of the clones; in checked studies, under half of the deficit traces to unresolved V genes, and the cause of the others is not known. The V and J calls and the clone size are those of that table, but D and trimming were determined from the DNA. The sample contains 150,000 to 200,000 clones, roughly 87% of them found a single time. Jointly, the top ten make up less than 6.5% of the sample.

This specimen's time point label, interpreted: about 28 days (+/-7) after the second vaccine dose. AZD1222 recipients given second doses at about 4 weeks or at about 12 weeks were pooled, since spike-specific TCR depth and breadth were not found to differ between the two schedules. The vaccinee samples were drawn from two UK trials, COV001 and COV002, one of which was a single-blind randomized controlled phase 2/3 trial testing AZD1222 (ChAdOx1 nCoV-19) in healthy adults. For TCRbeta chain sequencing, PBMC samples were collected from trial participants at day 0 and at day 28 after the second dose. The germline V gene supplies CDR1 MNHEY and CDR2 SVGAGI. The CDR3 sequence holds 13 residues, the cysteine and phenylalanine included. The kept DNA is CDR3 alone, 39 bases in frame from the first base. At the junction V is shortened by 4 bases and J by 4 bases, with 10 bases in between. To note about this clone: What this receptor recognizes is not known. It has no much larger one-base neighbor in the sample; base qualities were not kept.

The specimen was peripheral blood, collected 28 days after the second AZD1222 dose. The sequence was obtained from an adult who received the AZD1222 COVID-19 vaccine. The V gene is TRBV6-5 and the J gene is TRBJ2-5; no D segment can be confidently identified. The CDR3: CASSLSWGETQYF. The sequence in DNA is TGTGCCAGCAGTTTGTCCTGGGGAGAGACCCAGTACTTC.